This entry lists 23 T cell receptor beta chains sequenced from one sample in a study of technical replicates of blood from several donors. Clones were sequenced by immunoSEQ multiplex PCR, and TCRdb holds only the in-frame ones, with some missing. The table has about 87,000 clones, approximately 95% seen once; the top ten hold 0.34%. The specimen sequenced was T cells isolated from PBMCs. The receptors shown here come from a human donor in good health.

CDR3 DNA sequence: TGTGCCAGCAGTTACGGGGGACTACCCTACGAGCAGTACTTC. Amino acids: CASSYGGLPYEQYF. The J gene is TRBJ2-7, the V gene TRBV6-5, with 7 nucleotides matching TRBD2. Germline CDR1 and CDR2: MNHEY and SVGAGI. V lost 2 bases and J lost 2; bases outside the gene matches: 3. The CDR3 is 14 residues long.

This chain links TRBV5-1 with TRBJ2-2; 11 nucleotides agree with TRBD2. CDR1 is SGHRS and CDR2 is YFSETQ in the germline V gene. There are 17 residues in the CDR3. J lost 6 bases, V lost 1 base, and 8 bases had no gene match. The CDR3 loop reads CASSLNSGLAGSGELFF. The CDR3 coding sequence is TGCGCCAGCAGCTTGAATTCAGGACTAGCGGGCTCCGGGGAGCTGTTTTTT.

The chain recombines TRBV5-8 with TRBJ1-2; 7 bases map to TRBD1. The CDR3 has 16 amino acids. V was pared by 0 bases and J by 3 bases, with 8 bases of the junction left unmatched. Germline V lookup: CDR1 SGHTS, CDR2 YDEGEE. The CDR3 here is CASSLGAGGIDYGYTF. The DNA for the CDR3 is TGTGCCAGCAGCTTGGGGGCAGGGGGAATCGACTATGGCTACACCTTC. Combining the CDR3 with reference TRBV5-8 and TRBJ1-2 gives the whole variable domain EAGVTQSPTHLIKTRGQQATLRCSPISGHTSVYWYQQALGLGLQFLLWYDEGEERNRGNFPPRFSGRQFPNYSSELNVNALELEDSALYLCASSLGAGGIDYGYTFGSGTRLTVV.

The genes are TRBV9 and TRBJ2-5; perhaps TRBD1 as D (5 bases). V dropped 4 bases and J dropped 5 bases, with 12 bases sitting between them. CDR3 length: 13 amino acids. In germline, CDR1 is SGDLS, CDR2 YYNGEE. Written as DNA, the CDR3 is TGTGCCAGCAGCTACAGGTTAGGTGAGACCCAGTACTTC. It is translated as CASSYRLGETQYF.

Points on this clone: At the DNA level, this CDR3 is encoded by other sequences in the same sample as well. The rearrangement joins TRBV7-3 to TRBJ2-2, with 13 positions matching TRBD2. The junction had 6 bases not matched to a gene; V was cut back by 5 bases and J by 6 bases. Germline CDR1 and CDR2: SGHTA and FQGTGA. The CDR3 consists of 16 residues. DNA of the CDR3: TGTGCCAGCAGCCTCGGACTAGCGGGAGCGTCCGGGGAGCTGTTTTTT. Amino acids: CASSLGLAGASGELFF.

CDR3 nucleotide sequence: TGCGCCAGCAGTGAGATTGGACAGGGCCACGAGCAGTACTTC. Translating it yields CASSEIGQGHEQYF. The chain has TRBV10-1 and TRBJ2-7; 8 bases fit TRBD1. Losses at the gene ends were 2 bases for V and 5 bases for J; bases not matched to a gene: 5. Germline assignment: CDR1 WNHNN and CDR2 SYGVQD (reference sequence). This CDR3 has 14 amino acids.

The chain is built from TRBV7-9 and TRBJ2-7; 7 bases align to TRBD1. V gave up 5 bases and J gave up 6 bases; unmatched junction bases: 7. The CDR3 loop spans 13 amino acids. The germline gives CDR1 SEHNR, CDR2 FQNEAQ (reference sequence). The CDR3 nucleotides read TGTGCCAGCAGCCAACAGGGGTGGCTCGAGCAGTACTTC. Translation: CASSQQGWLEQYF.

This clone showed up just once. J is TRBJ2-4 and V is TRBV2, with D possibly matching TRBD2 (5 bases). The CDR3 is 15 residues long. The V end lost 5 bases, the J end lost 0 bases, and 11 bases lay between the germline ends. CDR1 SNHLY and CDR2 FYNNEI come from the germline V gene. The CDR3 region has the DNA TGTGCCAGCAGTCCGCTCGGGGAAGCCAAAAACATTCAGTACTTC. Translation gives CASSPLGEAKNIQYF.

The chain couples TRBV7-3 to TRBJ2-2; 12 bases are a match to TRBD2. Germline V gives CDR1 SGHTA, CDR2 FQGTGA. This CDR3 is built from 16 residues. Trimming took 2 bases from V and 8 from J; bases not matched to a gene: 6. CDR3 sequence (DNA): TGTGCCAGCAGCTTAGCTCGACTAGCGGGAGCTGGGGAGCTGTTTTTT. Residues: CASSLARLAGAGELFF. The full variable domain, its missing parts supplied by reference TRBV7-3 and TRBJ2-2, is GAGVSQTPSNKVTEKGKYVELRCDPISGHTALYWYRQSLGQGPEFLIYFQGTGAADDSGLPNDRFFAVRPEGSVSTLKIQRTERGDSAVYLCASSLARLAGAGELFFGEGSRLTVL.

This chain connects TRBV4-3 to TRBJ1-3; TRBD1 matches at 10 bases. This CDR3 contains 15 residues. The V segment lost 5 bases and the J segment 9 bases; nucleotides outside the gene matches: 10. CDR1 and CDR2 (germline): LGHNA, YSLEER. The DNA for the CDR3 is TGCGCCAGCAGCTCCCGGGACAGGGGACCTCTCACCATATATTTT. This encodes CASSSRDRGPLTIYF.

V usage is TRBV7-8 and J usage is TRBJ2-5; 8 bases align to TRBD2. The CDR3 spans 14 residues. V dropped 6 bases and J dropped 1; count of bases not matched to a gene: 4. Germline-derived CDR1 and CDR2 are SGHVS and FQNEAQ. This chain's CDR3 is CASRIAGLQETQYF. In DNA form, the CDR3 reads TGTGCCAGCAGGATAGCGGGGCTCCAAGAGACCCAGTACTTC.

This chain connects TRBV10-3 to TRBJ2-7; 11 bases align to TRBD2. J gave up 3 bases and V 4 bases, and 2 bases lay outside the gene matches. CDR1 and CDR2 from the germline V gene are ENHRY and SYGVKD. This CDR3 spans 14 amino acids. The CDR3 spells CAISVTSGSYEQYF. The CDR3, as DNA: TGTGCCATCAGTGTAACTAGCGGGAGCTACGAGCAGTACTTC.

In DNA form, the CDR3 reads TGTGCCAGCAGCTTAGTTAGCGCACTCTCCTACGAGCAGTACTTC. Encoded protein: CASSLVSALSYEQYF. The chain links TRBV7-6 to TRBJ2-7, with D perhaps matching TRBD2 (5 bases). CDR3 length: 15 amino acids. CDR1 and CDR2 from the germline V gene are SGHVS and FNYEAQ. The V end was cut by 1 base, the J end by 0 bases, with 10 bases between. Drawing the rest from reference TRBV7-6 and TRBJ2-7, the complete variable domain is GAGVSQSPRYKVTKRGQDVALRCDPISGHVSLYWYRQALGQGPEFLTYFNYEAQQDKSGLPNDRFSAERPEGSISTLTIQRTEQRDSAMYRCASSLVSALSYEQYFGPGTRLTVT.

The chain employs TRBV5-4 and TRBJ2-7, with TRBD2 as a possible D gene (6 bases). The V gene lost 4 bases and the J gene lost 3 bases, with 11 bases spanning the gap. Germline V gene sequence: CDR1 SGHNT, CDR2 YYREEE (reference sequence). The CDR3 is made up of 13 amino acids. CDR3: CASSNPGDYEQYF. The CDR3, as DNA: TGTGCCAGCAGCAACCCGGGGGACTACGAGCAGTACTTC.

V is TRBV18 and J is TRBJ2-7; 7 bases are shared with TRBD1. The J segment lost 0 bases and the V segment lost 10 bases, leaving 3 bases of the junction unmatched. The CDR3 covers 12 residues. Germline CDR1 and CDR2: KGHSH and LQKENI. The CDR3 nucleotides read TGTGCCACGGCAGGGGGCTCCTACGAGCAGTACTTC. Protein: CATAGGSYEQYF.

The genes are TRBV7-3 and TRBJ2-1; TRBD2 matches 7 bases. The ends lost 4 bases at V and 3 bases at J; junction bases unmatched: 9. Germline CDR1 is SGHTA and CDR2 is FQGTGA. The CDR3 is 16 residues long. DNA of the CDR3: TGTGCCAGCAGCTACCAAGGACTAGTCGGCTACAATGAGCAGTTCTTC. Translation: CASSYQGLVGYNEQFF.

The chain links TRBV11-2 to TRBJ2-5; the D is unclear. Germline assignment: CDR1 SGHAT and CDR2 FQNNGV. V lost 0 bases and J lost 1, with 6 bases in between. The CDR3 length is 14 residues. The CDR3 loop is CASSLDYSQETQYF. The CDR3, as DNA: TGTGCCAGCAGCTTAGATTACAGCCAAGAGACCCAGTACTTC.

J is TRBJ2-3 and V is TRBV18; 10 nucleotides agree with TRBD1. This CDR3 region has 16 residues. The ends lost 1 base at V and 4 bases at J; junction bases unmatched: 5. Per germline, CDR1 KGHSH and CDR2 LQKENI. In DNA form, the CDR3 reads TGTGCCAGCTCACCACGAGCGACAGGGGGCTCAGATACGCAGTATTTT. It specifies CASSPRATGGSDTQYF.

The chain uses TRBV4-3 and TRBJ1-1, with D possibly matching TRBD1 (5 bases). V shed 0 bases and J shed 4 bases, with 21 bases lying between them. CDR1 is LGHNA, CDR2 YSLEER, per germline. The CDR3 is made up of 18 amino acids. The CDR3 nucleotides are TGCGCCAGCAGCCAAGAATATGTGGCGCGGGGGTGGGGCACTGAAGCTTTCTTT. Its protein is CASSQEYVARGWGTEAFF.

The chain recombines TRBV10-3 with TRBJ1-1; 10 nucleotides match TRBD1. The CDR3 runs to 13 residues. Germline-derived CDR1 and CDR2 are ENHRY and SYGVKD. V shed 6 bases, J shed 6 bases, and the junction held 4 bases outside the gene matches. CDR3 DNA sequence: TGTGCCATCAGAGACAGGGGGCGTGCTGAAGCTTTCTTT. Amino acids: CAIRDRGRAEAFF.

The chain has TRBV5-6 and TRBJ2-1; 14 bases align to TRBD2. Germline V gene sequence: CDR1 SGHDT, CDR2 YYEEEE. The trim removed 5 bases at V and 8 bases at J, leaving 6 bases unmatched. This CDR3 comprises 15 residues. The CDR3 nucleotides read TGTGCCAGCAGTCGACTAGCGGGAGGGCCATATGAGCAGTTCTTC. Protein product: CASSRLAGGPYEQFF.

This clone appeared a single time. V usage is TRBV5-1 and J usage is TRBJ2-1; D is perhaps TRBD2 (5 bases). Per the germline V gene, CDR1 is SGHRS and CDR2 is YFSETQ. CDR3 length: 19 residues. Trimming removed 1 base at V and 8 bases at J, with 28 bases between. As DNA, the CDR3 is TGCGCCAGCAGCTTGTTAGGTTATTCCGAGGCTAGCACTGTTTATGAGCAGTTCTTC. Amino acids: CASSLLGYSEASTVYEQFF.

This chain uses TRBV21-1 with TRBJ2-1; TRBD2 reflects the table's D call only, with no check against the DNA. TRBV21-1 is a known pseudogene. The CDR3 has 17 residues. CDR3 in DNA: TGTGCCAGCAGCAGACCAGGGACTAGCGGGAGCTACAATGAGCAGTTCTTC. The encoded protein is CASSRPGTSGSYNEQFF.